This TCR beta chain was observed in a study of blood T cell repertoires in COVID-19. About the research overall: Samples came from the United States, Italy and Spain, spanning acute and convalescent COVID-19.

Authors' processing steps: Reference gene primer amplification gave estimated nucleated cell counts. The method was immunoSEQ multiplex PCR; TCRdb's version includes in-frame clones alone and lacks a portion of them. V, J and clone size were drawn from that table, and D and trimming were deduced from the DNA. The table shows 150,000 to 200,000 clones, with around 89% occurring only once. Cohorts were based on clinical histories the participants reported. This clone has only a few counts. CDR1 and CDR2 (germline): MNHEY, SMNVEV (reference sequence). This CDR3 region has 15 residues. Trimming left V 2 bases short and J 1 base short, with 11 bases between.

This chain joins TRBV27 and TRBJ2-5; the D gene is possibly TRBD1 (5 bases). This TCR was recovered from a woman under 30 who had recovered from COVID-19. Sequences were obtained from PBMCs or T cells enriched from blood (not recorded which). CDR3 residues: CASSLTGATQETQYF. The CDR3 region has the DNA TGTGCCAGCAGTTTAACAGGAGCGACCCAAGAGACCCAGTACTTC.